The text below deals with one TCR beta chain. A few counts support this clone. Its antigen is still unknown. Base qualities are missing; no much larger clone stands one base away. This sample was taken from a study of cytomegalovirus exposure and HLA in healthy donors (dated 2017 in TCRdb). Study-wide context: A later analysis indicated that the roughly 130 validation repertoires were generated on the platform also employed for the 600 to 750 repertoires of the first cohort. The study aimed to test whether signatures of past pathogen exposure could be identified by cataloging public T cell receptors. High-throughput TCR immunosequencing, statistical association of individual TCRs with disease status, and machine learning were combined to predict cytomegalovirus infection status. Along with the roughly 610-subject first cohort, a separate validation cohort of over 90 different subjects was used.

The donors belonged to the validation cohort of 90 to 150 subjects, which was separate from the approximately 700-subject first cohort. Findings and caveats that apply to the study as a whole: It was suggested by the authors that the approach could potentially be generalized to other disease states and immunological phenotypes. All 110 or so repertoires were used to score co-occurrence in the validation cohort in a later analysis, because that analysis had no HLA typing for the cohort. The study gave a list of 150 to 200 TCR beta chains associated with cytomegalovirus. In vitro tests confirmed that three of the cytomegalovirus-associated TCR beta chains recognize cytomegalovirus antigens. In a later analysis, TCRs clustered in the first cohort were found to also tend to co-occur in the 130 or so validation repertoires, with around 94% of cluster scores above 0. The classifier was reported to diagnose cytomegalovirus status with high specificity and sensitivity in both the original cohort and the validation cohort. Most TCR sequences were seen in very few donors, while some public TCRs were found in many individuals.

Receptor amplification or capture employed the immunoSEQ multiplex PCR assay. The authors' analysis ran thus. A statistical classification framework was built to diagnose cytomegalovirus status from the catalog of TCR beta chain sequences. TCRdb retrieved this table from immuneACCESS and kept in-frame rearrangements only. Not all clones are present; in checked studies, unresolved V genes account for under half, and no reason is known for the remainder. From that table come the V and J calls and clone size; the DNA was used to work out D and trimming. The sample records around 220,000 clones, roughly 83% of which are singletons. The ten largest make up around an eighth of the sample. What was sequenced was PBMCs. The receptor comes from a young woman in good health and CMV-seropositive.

The CDR3 loop reads CASSSQNSDEQYF. Here is the DNA: TGTGCCAGCAGTTCCCAGAATTCCGACGAGCAGTACTTC. Rearrangement joined TRBV6-5 to TRBJ2-7; the D gene remains uncertain. As encoded in the germline V gene, CDR1 is MNHEY while CDR2 is SVGAGI. The CDR3 spans 13 residues, from the cysteine through the phenylalanine. Here the CDR3 DNA is all that survives: 39 bases in frame from base 1. V is clipped by 4 bases and J by 5 bases, and the sequence between their germline boundaries is 12 bases long.